This paragraph reports one TCR beta chain. These data belong to a study of T-cell memory formation after mild COVID-19. 5'RACE primed at constant segments yielded TCR alpha and TCR beta cDNA libraries bearing sample barcodes and UMIs. MiXCR, run by TCRdb on the 5' RACE reads, gives a single entry per CDR3 protein. The sample yields some 40,000 distinct CDR3 sequences, approximately 7% seen once. V lost 5 bases, J lost 4 bases, and 10 bases lay in between. There are 13 residues in the CDR3. The germline gives CDR1 SEHNR, CDR2 FQNEAQ (reference sequence). This chain links TRBV7-9 with TRBJ2-3; D gene unclear. The TCR originated in a man aged 18 to 29 who had mild COVID-19 (a few samples of this study predate the infection). Cell type and time point are not known. The specimen sequenced was PBMCs or a T cell subset sorted from them (not recorded which). The CDR3 loop reads CASSPPTADTQYF. Written as DNA, the CDR3 is TGTGCCAGCAGCCCCCCTACCGCAGATACGCAGTATTTT.